These 14 T cell receptor beta chains were sequenced from one sample in a study of T cell repertoires in cytomegalovirus infection. In TCRdb, the reads were re-called with MiXCR into one record per CDR3 protein. The repertoire has around 430,000 distinct CDR3 sequences, approximately 40% of them found once; the top ten carry approximately 40%. Their cognate antigens are unknown. The sample in question was cultured PBMCs, obtained from culture after CMV antigen stimulation. Receptors originate from a human donor in good health (CMV status not recorded). Some clones in this sample may be carry-over from other donors' samples.

The chain is built from TRBV20-1 and TRBJ1-5, with 7 bases identical to TRBD1. Per the germline V gene, CDR1 is DFQATT and CDR2 is SNEGSKA (reference sequence). V lost 3 bases, J lost 6 bases, and 5 bases stayed unmatched. The CDR3 is made up of 13 amino acids. The CDR3 protein is CSASVRQGQPQHF. The CDR3 nucleotides read TGCAGTGCTAGTGTACGACAGGGTCAGCCCCAGCATTTT.

J is TRBJ1-1 and V is TRBV4-2; no clear D gene. V lost 1 base to trimming and J lost 0 bases, with 9 bases between them. The CDR3 runs to 15 residues. The germline V gene encodes CDR1 LGHNA and CDR2 YNFKEQ. Written as DNA, the CDR3 is TGTGCCAGCAGCCAAGTTAATTCCATGAACACTGAAGCTTTCTTT. It specifies CASSQVNSMNTEAFF.

The chain employs TRBV12-3 or TRBV12-4 and TRBJ2-3; weak D call: TRBD1 (6 bases). Between the trimmed V and J ends, which lost 6 bases and 0 bases, there was a span of 10 bases. The CDR3 covers 14 residues. CDR3 nucleotides: TGTGCCAGCAGCTACGACAGGAGCACAGATACGCAGTATTTT. Translated, it gives CASSYDRSTDTQYF.

V gene TRBV7-9 combines with J gene TRBJ2-1; 11 bases are a match to TRBD2. Germline loops: CDR1 SEHNR, CDR2 FQNEAQ (reference sequence). This CDR3 is 16 amino acids long. After removal of 5 bases from V and 3 bases from J, the junction contained 6 bases not matched to a gene. The CDR3 DNA reads TGTGCCAGCAGCATCGACGGGACTAGCGGCTACAATGAGCAGTTCTTC. Protein sequence: CASSIDGTSGYNEQFF.

This clonotype was picked up one time. J is TRBJ2-7 and V is TRBV7-9, with 10 positions matching TRBD2. The CDR3 consists of 15 residues. V gave up 0 bases and J gave up 4 bases; unmatched junction bases: 3. Germline V CDR1 and CDR2: SEHNR, FQNEAQ (reference sequence). CDR3 sequence (DNA): TGTGCCAGCAGCTTAGCGAGCGGGGGGGGGTACGAGCAGTACTTC. It translates to CASSLASGGGYEQYF.

The genes are TRBV6-6 and TRBJ2-1, with D possibly matching TRBD1 (6 bases). The CDR3 loop spans 14 amino acids. Per germline, CDR1 MNHNY and CDR2 SVGAGI (reference sequence). Trimming removed 6 bases from V and 8 bases from J, with 17 bases in between. The CDR3 DNA follows: TGTGCCAGCAGCCCCGGAAACGAGGGGGATGAGCAGTTCTTC. Protein sequence: CASSPGNEGDEQFF.

This chain connects TRBV18 to TRBJ2-6, with 7 nucleotides matching TRBD1. Germline V gene sequence: CDR1 KGHSH, CDR2 LQKENI. Trimming took 2 bases from V and 0 from J; bases not matched to a gene: 4. This CDR3 contains 17 residues. CDR3 sequence (DNA): TGTGCCAGCTCACCAGGGACAGTCTACTCTGGGGCCAACGTCCTGACTTTC. Protein: CASSPGTVYSGANVLTF.

The V call is TRBV19, the J call TRBJ2-1; D is undetermined. Trimming stripped 4 bases from V and 2 bases from J, with 6 bases between. This CDR3 is built from 13 residues. CDR1 is LNHDA and CDR2 is SQIVND in the germline V gene (reference sequence). CDR3 bases: TGTGCCAGTAGTACTAGTCCCTACAATGAGCAGTTCTTC. It is translated as CASSTSPYNEQFF.

This clonotype has more than one count but fewer than ten. The rearrangement joins TRBV2 to TRBJ1-5; D possibly corresponds to TRBD1 (5 bases). Germline values: CDR1 SNHLY, CDR2 FYNNEI. This CDR3 has 14 residues. V was clipped by 1 base and J by 5 bases, with 9 bases between them. CDR3 loop: CASSEGGRDQPQHF. CDR3 coding DNA: TGTGCCAGCAGTGAAGGGGGCCGAGATCAGCCCCAGCATTTT. The whole variable domain, remainder taken from reference TRBV2 and TRBJ1-5, is EPEVTQTPSHQVTQMGQEVILRCVPISNHLYFYWYRQILGQKVEFLVSFYNNEISEKSEIFDDQFSVERPDGSNFTLKIRSTKLEDSAMYFCASSEGGRDQPQHFGDGTRLSIL.

The rearrangement links TRBV27 to TRBJ1-6; D possibly corresponds to TRBD1 (5 bases). Germline CDR1 reads MNHEY; CDR2 reads SMNVEV (reference sequence). V was trimmed by 6 bases and J by 7 bases, leaving 13 bases between them. The CDR3 is made up of 14 amino acids. The CDR3 sequence: CASRKGLGNSPLHF. For the CDR3, the DNA is TGTGCCAGCAGGAAGGGACTGGGCAATTCACCCCTCCACTTT.

This clonotype was seen a handful of times. This chain joins TRBV10-3 and TRBJ2-7, with a possible D match to TRBD2 (5 bases). Trimming stripped 4 bases from V and 6 bases from J, with 7 bases between. The CDR3 runs to 11 residues. Per germline, CDR1 ENHRY and CDR2 SYGVKD. The CDR3 reads CAISAGSEQYF. In nucleotides, the CDR3 is TGTGCCATCAGTGCGGGGTCCGAGCAGTACTTC.

Comment on this clonotype: It may be a read error: a sequence one base away is much more abundant. J is TRBJ2-7 and V is TRBV6-5; TRBD2 matches 7 bases. V lost 6 bases and J lost 5; bases outside the gene matches: 4. The CDR3 is 12 amino acids. Germline CDR1 is MNHEY and CDR2 is SVGAGI. In DNA, the CDR3 is TGTGCCAGCAGCCCGACTAGCCACGAGCAGTACTTC. Residues: CASSPTSHEQYF.

This clonotype was found once. The rearrangement uses TRBV28 and TRBJ2-6, with a possible D match to TRBD2 (6 bases). The V gene's germline CDR1 is MDHEN and CDR2 SYDVKM. V lost 7 bases, J lost 1 base, and 8 bases lay in between. This CDR3 has 14 amino acids. DNA for the CDR3: TGTGCCAGCAACCGGGGGTCTGGGGCCAACGTCCTGACTTTC. Residues: CASNRGSGANVLTF.

This clonotype was recorded many times. The chain carries TRBV7-2 and TRBJ2-5; 15 bases are a match to TRBD2. The J segment lost 5 bases and the V segment lost 5 bases, leaving 18 bases of the junction unmatched. This CDR3 comprises 20 residues. Germline lookup yields CDR1 SGHTA and CDR2 FQGNSA. The CDR3 nucleotides are TGTGCCAGCAGCAAGCCCCCGGGACTAGCGGGGGGTCAGTCATGGGAGACCCAGTACTTC. Protein product: CASSKPPGLAGGQSWETQYF.